The entry below gives a single T cell receptor (beta chain) sequence along with its context. The data originate from a study of OX40 agonist ivuxolimab in advanced cancers. Profiled with immunoSEQ multiplex PCR; TCRdb holds only in-frame clones, not every one. The repertoire has about 64,000 clones, 87% of them found once; the top ten carry 0.76%. Blood sampling was done at baseline, cycle 4 day 1, and cycle 7 day 1. This TCR was recovered from an adult with an advanced solid tumor such as melanoma, head and neck, liver or kidney cancer. This sample comprised CD4+ or CD8+ T cells sorted from blood, obtained in a trial of the OX40 agonist ivuxolimab.

The DNA for the CDR3 is TGTGCCAGCAGCTTAGATAGCTTAAATGAGCAGTTCTTC. Its protein product is CASSLDSLNEQFF. This chain connects TRBV11-3 to TRBJ2-1; D uncertain. V lost 0 bases and J lost 7, with 7 bases in between. Germline V gene data show CDR1 as SGHNT and CDR2 as YENEEA. The CDR3 contains 13 residues.